Below are 22 T cell receptor beta chains sequenced from a single sample in a study of T cells in Graves' hyperthyroidism and ophthalmopathy (dated by TCRdb to the late 2010s). Library preparation employed multiplex PCR. Instrument on record: Illumina HiSeq 2000. The TCR beta CDR3 regions were amplified from RNA transcripts. A first-round RT-PCR of the TCR CDR3 used the HTBI primer set with the Qiagen OneStep RT-PCR kit. TCRdb reprocessed the public reads (quality trimming at Q25 with fastp, clone calling with MiXCR) and kept in-frame beta chains. Rows are unified per CDR3 protein, each entry keeping the most common DNA and genes. For this sample the table gives a few hundred thousand distinct CDR3 sequences, of which more than 13% were detected only once. The ten largest make up approximately 32% of the sample. The sample consisted of blood. Receptors were obtained from a woman in her thirties with Graves' hyperthyroidism.

In the case of this clonotype: A single base separates this from a much larger clone, so it may be a read error. CDR3 coding DNA: TGTGCCAGCAGCCAAGAAGGCGGGTGGTCCTGGAATGAGCAGTACTTC. This translates into CASSQEGGWSWNEQYF. The J gene is TRBJ2-1, the V gene TRBV14; D may be TRBD2 (5 bases). Near its end, the DNA agrees better with TRBJ2-7, so the J call may be wrong. The CDR3 loop spans 16 amino acids. Germline V gives CDR1 SGHDN, CDR2 FVKESK.

V gene TRBV4-2 combines with J gene TRBJ2-1; D call uncertain. CDR3 length: 15 residues. The V gene's germline CDR1 is LGHNA and CDR2 YNFKEQ. Trimming removed 0 bases from V and 2 bases from J, with 8 bases in between. Here the CDR3 reads CASSQEVSPYNEQFF. The CDR3, as DNA: TGTGCCAGCAGCCAAGAGGTTAGCCCCTACAATGAGCAGTTCTTC.

This clonotype was counted many times. This chain joins TRBV28 and TRBJ1-5, with a possible D match to TRBD1 (5 bases). V dropped 6 bases and J dropped 0 bases, with 9 bases sitting between them. Germline V gene sequence: CDR1 MDHEN, CDR2 SYDVKM. The CDR3 is made up of 14 amino acids. Here the CDR3 reads CASRRGGSNQPQHF. CDR3 nucleotides: TGTGCCAGCAGAAGGGGCGGTAGCAATCAGCCCCAGCATTTT. Complete variable domain (other parts from reference TRBV28 and TRBJ1-5): DVKVTQSSRYLVKRTGEKVFLECVQDMDHENMFWYRQDPGLGLRLIYFSYDVKMKEKGDIPEGYSVSREKKERFSLILESASTNQTSMYLCASRRGGSNQPQHFGDGTRLSIL.

This clonotype was seen a few times. As DNA, the CDR3 is TGTGCCAGCAGTGCCCGGACTAGCGGAGACACCGGGGAGCTGTTTTTT. Translating it yields CASSARTSGDTGELFF. J is TRBJ2-2 and V is TRBV6-1, with 10 bases matching TRBD2. With V trimmed by 4 bases and J by 3 bases, 5 bases remained unmatched. Germline CDR1 is MNHNS and CDR2 is SASEGT. This CDR3 is 16 amino acids long.

There are many counts of this clonotype. The V and J genes are TRBV7-9 and TRBJ2-5, with D unresolved. Trimming removed 6 bases at V and 2 bases at J, with 10 bases between. Germline lookup yields CDR1 SEHNR and CDR2 FQNEAQ (reference sequence). CDR3 length: 13 residues. The DNA of the CDR3 is TGTGCCAGCAGGCCACATCAGCAAGAGACCCAGTACTTC. It yields the protein CASRPHQQETQYF.

CDR3 residues: CASRQTRVHEQYF. CDR3 DNA: TGTGCCAGCCGCCAAACCAGGGTCCACGAGCAGTACTTC. The chain uses TRBV27 and TRBJ2-7; TRBD1 is a possible D gene (5 bases). The V end was cut by 8 bases, the J end by 5 bases, with 16 bases between. This CDR3 spans 13 amino acids. Germline CDR1 MNHEY, CDR2 SMNVEV (reference sequence).

This rearrangement joins TRBV9 to TRBJ2-5; D possibly corresponds to TRBD2 (6 bases). The CDR3 has 15 amino acids. Germline CDR1 SGDLS, CDR2 YYNGEE. Trimming removed 3 bases at V and 1 base at J, with 13 bases between. Here the CDR3 reads CASSEGGNPQETQYF. The DNA for the CDR3 is TGTGCCAGCAGCGAGGGCGGGAACCCCCAAGAGACCCAGTACTTC. Full variable domain (remainder filled in from reference TRBV9 and TRBJ2-5): DSGVTQTPKHLITATGQRVTLRCSPRSGDLSVYWYQQSLDQGLQFLIQYYNGEERAKGNILERFSAQQFPDLHSELNLSSLELGDSALYFCASSEGGNPQETQYFGPGTRLLVL.

In this sample, this clonotype turned up many times. The V and J genes are TRBV28 and TRBJ2-7; 9 nucleotides agree with TRBD1. The CDR3 totals 18 residues. Germline CDR1 MDHEN, CDR2 SYDVKM. V shed 5 bases and J 2 bases; nucleotides not matched to a gene: 16. This chain's CDR3 is CASSHLGGGTGSPYEQYF. The CDR3 coding sequence is TGTGCCAGCAGTCATTTAGGGGGGGGGACAGGGTCCCCCTACGAGCAGTACTTC.

This clonotype has a count of ten or more. The chain carries TRBV4-1 and TRBJ1-4, with TRBD1 identical over 7 bases. This CDR3 spans 13 amino acids. V trimming: 3 bases; J trimming: 7 bases; junction bases outside the gene matches: 2. Germline CDR1 is MGHRA and CDR2 is YSYEKL. The CDR3 spells CASSHGTVEKLFF. CDR3 coding DNA: TGCGCCAGCAGCCATGGGACAGTTGAAAAACTGTTTTTT.

Ten or more counts support this clonotype. The chain uses TRBV24-1 and TRBJ2-7; maybe TRBD1 (6 bases). V was trimmed by 2 bases and J by 2 bases, leaving 12 bases between them. CDR1 is KGHDR and CDR2 is SFDVKD in the germline V gene. The CDR3 runs 15 residues. CDR3 coding DNA: TGTGCCACCAGTGATTCTCGGTCAGGGGCCTACGAGCAGTACTTC. Its translation: CATSDSRSGAYEQYF.

This clonotype was seen repeatedly, ten times or more. The rearrangement joins TRBV5-1 to TRBJ1-2, with 12 bases fitting TRBD1. V dropped 3 bases and J dropped 6; count of bases not matched to a gene: 9. The CDR3 is 16 residues long. Germline CDR1 and CDR2: SGHRS and YFSETQ. The CDR3 protein is CASSSTRDRGRNGYTF. The CDR3 DNA follows: TGCGCCAGCAGCTCGACTCGGGACAGGGGGCGGAATGGCTACACCTTC.

This clonotype was detected ten times or more. The chain links TRBV28 to TRBJ2-5; 9 bases are a match to TRBD2. The V segment lost 3 bases and the J segment 4 bases; nucleotides outside the gene matches: 9. This CDR3 spans 16 amino acids. Germline V lookup: CDR1 MDHEN, CDR2 SYDVKM. Here the CDR3 DNA reads TGTGCCAGCAGTTTTGAGGTAGCGGGAGAAGGAGAGACCCAGTACTTC. Amino acids: CASSFEVAGEGETQYF.

This clonotype has a count of ten or more. The chain couples TRBV11-2 to TRBJ2-7; TRBD1 matches 9 bases. Germline CDR1 and CDR2: SGHAT and FQNNGV. CDR3 length: 17 residues. V lost 2 bases, J lost 0 bases, and 8 bases stayed unmatched. CDR3 region: CASSLSGGQGLSYEQYF. As DNA, the CDR3 is TGTGCCAGCAGCTTAAGTGGGGGACAGGGTCTCTCCTACGAGCAGTACTTC.

The table lists this clonotype with many counts. The rearrangement joins TRBV6-1 to TRBJ1-5, with D tentatively TRBD1 (5 bases). Germline-derived CDR1 and CDR2 are MNHNS and SASEGT. V gave up 3 bases and J gave up 6 bases, with 15 bases separating them. The length of the CDR3 is 15 residues. The CDR3 loop reads CASSDAGQGGQPQHF. CDR3 in DNA: TGTGCCAGCAGTGATGCGGGGCAGGGCGGTCAGCCCCAGCATTTT.

V is TRBV18 and J is TRBJ2-2, with 9 positions matching TRBD1. The V segment lost 4 bases and the J segment 5 bases; nucleotides outside the gene matches: 11. The CDR3 covers 17 residues. CDR1 and CDR2 (germline): KGHSH, LQKENI. The CDR3 loop is CASSLSETGGWTGELFF. CDR3 in DNA: TGTGCCAGCTCACTATCCGAGACAGGGGGATGGACCGGGGAGCTGTTTTTT. The variable domain in full, completed from reference TRBV18 and TRBJ2-2, reads NAGVMQNPRHLVRRRGQEARLRCSPMKGHSHVYWYRQLPEEGLKFMVYLQKENIIDESGMPKERFSAEFPKEGPSILRIQQVVRGDSAAYFCASSLSETGGWTGELFFGEGSRLTVL.

This clonotype was counted at least ten times. The CDR3 DNA follows: TGTGCCAGCAGGAACCAAGGGACTAGTATGGAGCAGTTCTTC. Translating it yields CASRNQGTSMEQFF. V usage is TRBV28 and J usage is TRBJ2-1; TRBD2 agrees at 8 bases. Looked up from germline, CDR1 is MDHEN and CDR2 is SYDVKM. After removal of 6 bases from V and 10 bases from J, the junction contained 11 bases not matched to a gene. The CDR3 is 14 residues long.

This clonotype was seen a handful of times. The rearrangement uses TRBV9 and TRBJ2-7; 8 bases line up with TRBD2. This CDR3 has 14 amino acids. J lost 7 bases, V lost 3 bases, and 9 bases had no gene match. Germline lookup yields CDR1 SGDLS and CDR2 YYNGEE. CDR3 nucleotide sequence: TGTGCCAGCAGCGCCGGGTGGGCGGGAGGAGAGCAGTACTTC. This sequence encodes CASSAGWAGGEQYF. The whole variable domain, remainder taken from reference TRBV9 and TRBJ2-7, is DSGVTQTPKHLITATGQRVTLRCSPRSGDLSVYWYQQSLDQGLQFLIQYYNGEERAKGNILERFSAQQFPDLHSELNLSSLELGDSALYFCASSAGWAGGEQYFGPGTRLTVT.

This clonotype was recorded a few times. This rearrangement joins TRBV6-1 to TRBJ2-2, with D tentatively TRBD1 or TRBD2 (5 bases each). Germline CDR1 and CDR2: MNHNS and SASEGT. CDR3 length: 14 residues. V lost 5 bases and J lost 4, with 11 bases in between. CDR3 protein: CASSYRDLTGELFF. In DNA, the CDR3 is TGTGCCAGCAGTTACCGGGACCTCACCGGGGAGCTGTTTTTT.

In its sample, this clonotype was seen many times. The chain has TRBV7-3 and TRBJ2-5, with D possibly being TRBD1 or TRBD2 (6 bases each). V shed 4 bases and J shed 5 bases, with 11 bases lying between them. This CDR3 spans 13 amino acids. Germline CDR1 reads SGHTA; CDR2 reads FQGTGA. The CDR3 reads CASSSTGRETQYF. CDR3 bases: TGTGCCAGCAGCTCAACAGGGAGGGAGACCCAGTACTTC. The full variable domain, with the rest looked up from reference TRBV7-3 and TRBJ2-5, is GAGVSQTPSNKVTEKGKYVELRCDPISGHTALYWYRQSLGQGPEFLIYFQGTGAADDSGLPNDRFFAVRPEGSVSTLKIQRTERGDSAVYLCASSSTGRETQYFGPGTRLLVL.

The rearrangement uses TRBV15 and TRBJ2-3, with TRBD2 identical over 7 bases. From germline, CDR1 is LNHNV and CDR2 YYDKDF (reference sequence). V shed 3 bases, J shed 3 bases, and the junction held 12 bases outside the gene matches. The CDR3 sequence is 17 residues long. The CDR3 loop reads CATSRGNGGRGTDTQYF. Written as DNA, the CDR3 is TGTGCCACCAGCAGGGGGAACGGGGGGAGAGGGACAGATACGCAGTATTTT.

The rearrangement uses TRBV20-1 and TRBJ1-1; 7 bases are a match to TRBD1. J lost 0 bases, V lost 3 bases, and 4 bases had no gene match. Germline-derived CDR1 and CDR2 are DFQATT and SNEGSKA (reference sequence). The CDR3 has 14 residues. CDR3 protein: CSASSGQVNTEAFF. The CDR3 DNA reads as TGCAGTGCTAGTTCCGGACAGGTGAACACTGAAGCTTTCTTT.

J is TRBJ1-3 and V is TRBV9; maybe TRBD1 (6 bases). Deletions cut 2 bases from V and 2 bases from J, with 14 bases between. The CDR3 has 16 residues. Germline values: CDR1 SGDLS, CDR2 YYNGEE. CDR3 bases: TGTGCCAGCAGCGTGTCCCCGGACAGAGCTGGAAACACCATATATTTT. It specifies CASSVSPDRAGNTIYF.